One sample yielded the 31 T cell receptor beta chains listed below, sequenced in a study of T-cell memory formation after mild COVID-19. TCRdb re-called the 5' RACE reads through MiXCR, storing one row per CDR3 protein. The sample lists roughly 160,000 distinct CDR3 sequences, under 14% seen once, with roughly 3.8% in the top ten. Sequenced sample: PBMCs or a T cell subset sorted from them (not recorded which). The source is a man younger than 30 who had mild COVID-19 (a few samples of this study predate the infection). Cell type and time point are not known.

This clonotype showed up just a few times. This chain connects TRBV9 to TRBJ2-2; D remains ambiguous. The CDR3 has 18 amino acids. Trimming took 1 base from V and 6 from J, leaving 22 bases between them. CDR1 and CDR2 (germline): SGDLS, YYNGEE. The CDR3 sequence is CASSVFSNPGGASGELFF. The CDR3 DNA follows: TGTGCCAGCAGCGTATTCTCAAACCCTGGTGGAGCTTCCGGGGAGCTGTTTTTT.

In this sample, this clonotype turned up many times. The rearrangement joins TRBV2 to TRBJ2-4, with TRBD1 matching 7 bases. CDR1 and CDR2 (germline): SNHLY, FYNNEI. V lost 4 bases to trimming and J lost 0 bases; unmatched junction nucleotides: 6. This CDR3 spans 16 amino acids. The DNA of the CDR3 is TGTGCCAGCAGTGGGCTAGGGGGCCGAGCCAAAAACATTCAGTACTTC. Protein product: CASSGLGGRAKNIQYF.

This clonotype was observed a handful of times. The rearrangement uses TRBV7-3 and TRBJ2-3, with D possibly TRBD2 on 6 matching bases. Trimming removed 5 bases from V and 4 bases from J, with 10 bases in between. The CDR3 consists of 13 residues. Germline CDR1 SGHTA, CDR2 FQGTGA. In DNA, the CDR3 is TGTGCCAGCAGCCGGGAGTTGGCAGATACGCAGTATTTT. It translates to CASSRELADTQYF.

The V call is TRBV21-1, the J call TRBJ2-4. TRBV21-1 has pseudogene status. The CDR3 has 18 residues. This CDR3 reads CASSKTSEGRPNKNIQYF. The CDR3 DNA reads TGTGCCAGCAGCAAAACTTCGGAAGGTAGACCAAACAAAAACATTCAGTACTTC.

This clonotype was counted between two and nine times. This chain links TRBV7-2 with TRBJ2-7; D is uncertain. V was trimmed by 5 bases and J by 3 bases, leaving 17 bases between them. The CDR3 runs to 15 residues. Per the germline V gene, CDR1 is SGHTA and CDR2 is FQGNSA. The CDR3 region has the DNA TGTGCCAGCAGCCCTGAGCCCATGGGCGGCTACGAGCAGTACTTC. This gives the protein CASSPEPMGGYEQYF.

This clonotype turned up a few times. The chain employs TRBV12-3 or TRBV12-4 and TRBJ1-4; D remains unclear. This CDR3 is 13 amino acids long. The germline V and J ends were trimmed by 2 bases and 6 bases, with 7 bases remaining between them. This chain's CDR3 is CASSLQVDEKLFF. In DNA, the CDR3 is TGTGCCAGCAGTTTACAGGTCGATGAAAAACTGTTTTTT.

This clonotype was seen a few times. CDR3 sequence reads: CASSLAGQHYGYTF. As DNA, the CDR3 is TGTGCCAGCAGCTTGGCAGGACAGCACTATGGCTACACCTTC. V is TRBV5-5 and J is TRBJ1-2; D possibly corresponds to TRBD1 (6 bases). The CDR3 runs 14 residues. V was clipped by 0 bases and J by 3 bases, with 9 bases between them. Per the germline V gene, CDR1 is SGHKS and CDR2 is YYEKEE (reference sequence).

This clonotype was seen a handful of times. V gene TRBV9 combines with J gene TRBJ2-6; D is unclear. Germline values: CDR1 SGDLS, CDR2 YYNGEE. Trimming pared 4 bases from V and 3 bases from J, leaving 8 bases between. The CDR3 runs to 14 residues. The CDR3 spells CASSLSGGANVLTF. CDR3 sequence (DNA): TGTGCCAGCAGCCTTTCGGGTGGGGCCAACGTCCTGACTTTC.

This chain connects TRBV9 to TRBJ2-2; D might be TRBD2 (7 bases). The CDR3 spans 14 residues. Germline V CDR1 and CDR2: SGDLS, YYNGEE. V was clipped by 1 base and J by 6 bases, with 10 bases between them. Here the CDR3 reads CASSVWGGPGELFF. The CDR3 DNA reads TGTGCCAGCAGCGTATGGGGGGGCCCCGGGGAGCTGTTTTTT.

V usage is TRBV2 and J usage is TRBJ2-5; D perhaps matches TRBD1 (5 bases). CDR3 size: 13 residues. Germline CDR1 is SNHLY and CDR2 is FYNNEI. Trimming cost V 8 bases and J 3 bases, with 13 bases left between them. The CDR3 here is CASGYRREETQYF. The CDR3 DNA follows: TGTGCCAGCGGATATCGCAGGGAAGAGACCCAGTACTTC. Filled out from reference TRBV2 and TRBJ2-5, the complete variable domain reads EPEVTQTPSHQVTQMGQEVILRCVPISNHLYFYWYRQILGQKVEFLVSFYNNEISEKSEIFDDQFSVERPDGSNFTLKIRSTKLEDSAMYFCASGYRREETQYFGPGTRLLVL.

V and J are TRBV20-1 and TRBJ2-3; either TRBD1 or TRBD2 may supply D (6 bases each). V lost 5 bases and J lost 2, with 14 bases in between. The germline V gene encodes CDR1 DFQATT and CDR2 SNEGSKA (reference sequence). The CDR3 sequence is 14 residues long. The CDR3 nucleotides read TGCAGTGCTTCGGGGGCGGATACCACAGATACGCAGTATTTT. As protein: CSASGADTTDTQYF.

This clonotype came up many times. The V and J genes are TRBV20-1 and TRBJ2-3; 9 bases fit TRBD1. The V gene end was trimmed by 5 bases and the J gene end by 8 bases; junction bases not matched to a gene: 8. The CDR3 has 13 amino acids. Per the germline V gene, CDR1 is DFQATT and CDR2 is SNEGSKA (reference sequence). CDR3 protein: CSAPDRGLPTQYF. DNA of the CDR3: TGCAGTGCTCCGGACAGGGGACTCCCTACGCAGTATTTT.

This chain links TRBV2 with TRBJ2-1; no clear D. The CDR3 contains 12 residues. The germline CDR1 and CDR2 sequences are SNHLY and FYNNEI. The germline V and J ends were trimmed by 7 bases and 8 bases, with 12 bases remaining between them. CDR3 amino acids: CASNDFRDEQFF. In DNA form, the CDR3 reads TGTGCCAGCAACGATTTTAGGGATGAGCAGTTCTTC. Drawing the rest from reference TRBV2 and TRBJ2-1, the complete variable domain is EPEVTQTPSHQVTQMGQEVILRCVPISNHLYFYWYRQILGQKVEFLVSFYNNEISEKSEIFDDQFSVERPDGSNFTLKIRSTKLEDSAMYFCASNDFRDEQFFGPGTRLTVL.

This clonotype was seen many times. This chain links TRBV4-1 with TRBJ2-3; D remains ambiguous. Germline loops: CDR1 MGHRA, CDR2 YSYEKL. CDR3 length: 16 residues. Trimming removed 0 bases from V and 0 bases from J, with 10 bases in between. The CDR3 is CASSQESLPSTDTQYF. CDR3 in DNA: TGCGCCAGCAGCCAAGAGAGTTTGCCTAGCACAGATACGCAGTATTTT.

The chain carries TRBV6-6 and TRBJ1-3; D possibly corresponds to TRBD1 (5 bases). Germline CDR1 and CDR2: MNHNY and SVGAGI (reference sequence). This CDR3 is 15 amino acids long. The V end was cut by 5 bases, the J end by 3 bases, with 14 bases between. CDR3 in amino acids: CASSPTGGLGNTIYF. The CDR3 nucleotides are TGTGCCAGCAGTCCTACCGGGGGTCTTGGAAACACCATATATTTT.

A few counts support this clonotype. The chain uses TRBV18 and TRBJ1-5, with D possibly TRBD1 on 6 matching bases. The CDR3 is 18 amino acids. Trimming stripped 0 bases from V and 1 base from J, with 16 bases between. Germline values: CDR1 KGHSH, CDR2 LQKENI. Written as DNA, the CDR3 is TGTGCCAGCTCACCACCCGTGTTGGGCAGGGGAAGCAATCAGCCCCAGCATTTT. Its protein is CASSPPVLGRGSNQPQHF.

The chain combines TRBV4-1 with TRBJ2-1, with 8 bases lining up with TRBD2. Germline assignment: CDR1 MGHRA and CDR2 YSYEKL. The CDR3 contains 15 residues. With V trimmed by 0 bases and J by 4 bases, 2 bases remained unmatched. The CDR3 here is CASSQELAAYNEQFF. The CDR3 DNA reads as TGCGCCAGCAGCCAAGAACTAGCGGCATACAATGAGCAGTTCTTC.

This clonotype was seen more than once but under ten times. Here the CDR3 DNA reads TGTGCCAGCAGTTTTTGGCTTGGCGAGCAGTACGTC. It specifies CASSFWLGEQYV. This chain joins TRBV12-3 or TRBV12-4 and TRBJ2-7; D call uncertain. V lost 3 bases, J lost 6 bases, and 9 bases lay in between. The CDR3 length is 12 residues.

This clonotype was seen a handful of times. The CDR3 DNA is TGTGCCAGCAGCTTCGGGACAGCTAAATCTAACTATGGCTACACCTTC. Translated: CASSFGTAKSNYGYTF. The J gene is TRBJ1-2, the V gene TRBV7-2, with TRBD1 identical over 7 bases. Germline V CDR1 and CDR2: SGHTA, FQGNSA. The length of the CDR3 is 16 residues. Trimming removed 3 bases from V and 0 bases from J; junction bases left unmatched: 7.

This clonotype was seen a handful of times. The chain is built from TRBV11-2 and TRBJ2-1, with D possibly being TRBD1 or TRBD2 (6 bases each). The CDR3 covers 15 residues. V was pared by 6 bases and J by 5 bases, with 17 bases between. Germline V CDR1 and CDR2: SGHAT, FQNNGV. The CDR3 coding sequence is TGTGCCAGCAGATCCCTGAGGGGGGAGAACAATGAGCAGTTCTTC. Protein sequence: CASRSLRGENNEQFF.

This clonotype was counted a few times. The chain has TRBV2 and TRBJ1-2, with 8 bases identical to TRBD1. J was trimmed by 4 bases and V by 8 bases; bases with no gene match: 3. The germline CDR1 and CDR2 sequences are SNHLY and FYNNEI. The CDR3 runs to 12 residues. As DNA, the CDR3 is TGTGCCAGCGGACAGGGAGCCTATGGCTACACCTTC. Its protein is CASGQGAYGYTF.

This chain connects TRBV5-1 to TRBJ1-4; D is unresolved. This CDR3 region has 14 residues. Between the trimmed V and J ends, which lost 4 bases and 3 bases, there was a span of 10 bases. Germline V lookup: CDR1 SGHRS, CDR2 YFSETQ. The CDR3 DNA sequence: TGCGCCAGCAGCCCGAACCGGGCTAATGAAAAACTGTTTTTT. Translation gives CASSPNRANEKLFF.

This rearrangement joins TRBV24-1 to TRBJ2-1; 9 bases line up with TRBD1. Germline V gives CDR1 KGHDR, CDR2 SFDVKD. This CDR3 region has 13 residues. Losses at the gene ends were 7 bases for V and 7 bases for J; bases not matched to a gene: 4. CDR3 nucleotide sequence: TGTGCCACCAGGGGACAGGGAAATAATGAGCAGTTCTTC. Encoded protein: CATRGQGNNEQFF.

Only a few counts were recorded for this clonotype. V and J are TRBV12-3 or TRBV12-4 and TRBJ2-1, with a weak D call TRBD1 (5 bases). V was pared by 3 bases and J by 1 base, with 22 bases between. The CDR3 is made up of 19 amino acids. Here the CDR3 reads CASSFSFETARYSYNEQFF. CDR3 DNA: TGTGCCAGCAGTTTCTCCTTCGAGACAGCGAGATATTCCTACAATGAGCAGTTCTTC.

Only a few counts were recorded for this clonotype. V gene TRBV11-2 combines with J gene TRBJ1-1; D is unclear. Trimming took off 1 base at V and 3 bases at J, with 9 bases between the two ends. The CDR3 totals 14 residues. Germline CDR1 and CDR2: SGHAT and FQNNGV. In DNA form, the CDR3 reads TGTGCCAGCAGCTTAGCCCAGTCTGACACTGAAGCTTTCTTT. This translates into CASSLAQSDTEAFF.

This clonotype was detected only a few times. This CDR3 reads CASKSGQGSEKLFF. The CDR3 region has the DNA TGTGCCAGCAAAAGCGGACAGGGGAGTGAAAAACTGTTTTTT. The chain uses TRBV2 and TRBJ1-4; 9 positions agree with TRBD1. Trimming removed 7 bases from V and 7 bases from J; junction bases left unmatched: 7. CDR1 SNHLY and CDR2 FYNNEI come from the germline V gene. This CDR3 region has 14 residues.

V and J are TRBV11-2 and TRBJ1-1; the D is unclear. There are 14 residues in the CDR3. Germline CDR1 and CDR2: SGHAT and FQNNGV. V lost 3 bases to trimming and J lost 4 bases, with 12 bases between them. The chain's CDR3 is CASSFGPEGTEAFF. DNA of the CDR3: TGTGCCAGCAGCTTCGGTCCGGAGGGCACTGAAGCTTTCTTT.

This clonotype came up a few times. As DNA, the CDR3 is TGTGCCACACAGCCGGACATGAACACTGAAGCTTTCTTT. This encodes CATQPDMNTEAFF. The chain links TRBV10-3 to TRBJ1-1, with a possible D match to TRBD1 (5 bases). Trimming cost V 10 bases and J 0 bases, with 12 bases left between them. This CDR3 spans 13 amino acids. CDR1 is ENHRY, CDR2 SYGVKD, per germline.

The chain couples TRBV2 to TRBJ2-5, with 7 bases lining up with TRBD2. With 4 bases clipped from V and 2 bases from J, the junction kept 13 bases outside the gene matches. The germline gives CDR1 SNHLY, CDR2 FYNNEI. The length of the CDR3 is 17 residues. The CDR3: CASSAVFAGVTQETQYF. Here the CDR3 DNA reads TGTGCCAGCAGTGCGGTTTTCGCGGGGGTTACACAAGAGACCCAGTACTTC. Supplemented by reference TRBV2 and TRBJ2-5, the full variable domain reads EPEVTQTPSHQVTQMGQEVILRCVPISNHLYFYWYRQILGQKVEFLVSFYNNEISEKSEIFDDQFSVERPDGSNFTLKIRSTKLEDSAMYFCASSAVFAGVTQETQYFGPGTRLLVL.

At least ten counts were recorded for this clonotype. The rearrangement uses TRBV5-1 and TRBJ2-3, with D possibly being TRBD1 (6 bases). V lost 2 bases and J 0 bases, leaving 7 bases between the germline ends. CDR1 is SGHRS, CDR2 YFSETQ, per germline. The CDR3 is made up of 14 amino acids. The CDR3 nucleotides read TGCGCCAGCAGCTTCAGGGGCAGCACAGATACGCAGTATTTT. This translates into CASSFRGSTDTQYF.

The chain employs TRBV7-9 and TRBJ1-3; D is uncertain. The CDR3 extends over 15 amino acids. Per germline, CDR1 SEHNR and CDR2 FQNEAQ (reference sequence). V lost 7 bases, J lost 0 bases, and 13 bases lay in between. The CDR3 nucleotides read TGTGCCAGCACCCGACCCGGCCTCTCTGGAAACACCATATATTTT. Translation gives CASTRPGLSGNTIYF.